This T cell receptor beta chain comes out of a study of regulatory T cells in long-lasting Graves disease. Time point indicated: newly diagnosed GD, antithyroid drugs for less than 3 months. The TCR library was made from RNA that had been extracted from PBMCs in TRIzol. Construction of the TCR beta libraries employed iRepertoire HTBI primers in conjunction with Arm-PCR of CDR3 regions. Source study methods: Sample data revealed approximately 60 TRBV and some 14 TRBJ segments. MiXCR, run by TCRdb on the multiplex PCR reads, gives a single entry per CDR3 protein. The V and J calls shown here were made by TCRdb, not taken from the authors' results. The sample has 680,000 or so distinct CDR3 sequences, 15% to 20% seen once. The V gene's germline CDR1 is WSHSY and CDR2 SAAADI. CDR3 length equals 13 residues. With 10 bases removed from V and 0 bases from J, the gap between germline ends came to 13 bases.

Regarding this clonotype: As yet, its antigen is unknown.

Findings and limits, study-wide: Newly diagnosed disease favored TRBV20-1 and TRBJ2-1 over persistent disease.

The same data also contributed to another study, on T cells in Graves' hyperthyroidism and ophthalmopathy. From that second work: The primer set for the first-round RT-PCR of the TCR CDR3 was HTBI.

The clonotype was recovered from a woman in her thirties with Graves disease. The chain links TRBV10-2 to TRBJ2-7; D unresolved. The sample in question was peripheral blood mononuclear cells (PBMCs), obtained at new diagnosis, from a patient treated with antithyroid drugs. The DNA of the CDR3 is TGCGCCACCGCGGAGTCACCCTCCTACGAGCAGTACTTC. Protein product: CATAESPSYEQYF.